Listed here are 25 T cell receptor beta chains from one sample, sequenced in a study of regulatory T cells in long-lasting Graves disease. Time point defined: newly diagnosed GD, antithyroid drugs for less than 3 months. Following extraction of RNA from PBMCs, that RNA was used to make the TCR library. Library construction for TCR beta used iRepertoire HTBI primers and Arm-PCR of CDR3 regions. TCRdb ran MiXCR on the multiplex PCR reads and lists one entry per CDR3 protein. The table lists about 460,000 distinct CDR3 sequences, roughly 15% of them singletons. The data were also submitted as part of a second study, on T cells in Graves' hyperthyroidism and ophthalmopathy.

The sample consisted of peripheral blood mononuclear cells (PBMCs), taken at new diagnosis, from a patient treated with antithyroid drugs. The origin of the receptors is a woman aged 50 to 65 with Graves disease.

This clonotype was counted at least ten times. The chain employs TRBV5-1 and TRBJ2-7; tentative D call: TRBD2 (5 bases). The V end was cut by 0 bases, the J end by 1 base, with 17 bases between. CDR3 length equals 17 residues. Per the germline V gene, CDR1 is SGHRS and CDR2 is YFSETQ. DNA for the CDR3: TGCGCCAGCAGCTTGGATATCGGCGACTACGGATCCTACGAGCAGTACTTC. Encoded protein: CASSLDIGDYGSYEQYF.

This clonotype has just a few counts. The V call is TRBV5-1, the J call TRBJ1-4; the D gene is possibly TRBD1 (6 bases). Germline V gene data show CDR1 as SGHRS and CDR2 as YFSETQ. The CDR3 has 13 amino acids. The V gene lost 1 base and the J gene lost 8 bases, with 9 bases spanning the gap. The CDR3 protein is CASSLTGKEKLFF. In nucleotides, the CDR3 is TGCGCCAGCAGCTTGACAGGGAAGGAAAAACTGTTTTTT.

The rearrangement links TRBV28 to TRBJ2-7; D is possibly TRBD1 (6 bases). V dropped 1 base and J dropped 2 bases, with 9 bases sitting between them. Germline V lookup: CDR1 MDHEN, CDR2 SYDVKM. The CDR3 length is 14 residues. CDR3 region: CASSLYGQTYEQYF. CDR3 DNA sequence: TGTGCCAGCAGTTTATACGGACAGACCTACGAGCAGTACTTC.

The V call is TRBV7-9, the J call TRBJ2-3, with D unclear. The germline V gene encodes CDR1 SEHNR and CDR2 FQNEAQ (reference sequence). The CDR3 totals 13 residues. Trimming took off 5 bases at V and 4 bases at J, with 10 bases between the two ends. CDR3 amino acids: CASSQRFSDTQYF. The CDR3 coding sequence is TGTGCCAGCAGCCAAAGGTTCTCAGATACGCAGTATTTT.

This clonotype has at least ten counts. The J gene is TRBJ2-7, the V gene TRBV6-5, with TRBD2 matching over 11 bases. This CDR3 is built from 16 residues. Per germline, CDR1 MNHEY and CDR2 SVGAGI. V lost 2 bases to trimming and J lost 2 bases; unmatched junction nucleotides: 5. The DNA of the CDR3 is TGTGCCAGCAGTTACGGGACTAGCGGAACCCCCTACGAGCAGTACTTC. It codes for CASSYGTSGTPYEQYF.

V and J are TRBV6-2 or TRBV6-3 and TRBJ1-3; TRBD1 matches 7 bases. This CDR3 has 14 residues. Germline values: CDR1 MNHEY, CDR2 SVGEGT. The V gene end was trimmed by 4 bases and the J gene end by 5 bases; junction bases not matched to a gene: 5. Here the CDR3 reads CASSFDRVRNTIYF. The CDR3 coding sequence is TGTGCCAGCAGTTTCGACAGGGTTAGAAACACCATATATTTT.

This clonotype appeared many times. This chain connects TRBV7-3 to TRBJ2-3; 8 positions match TRBD2. V trimming: 1 base; J trimming: 0 bases; junction bases outside the gene matches: 3. Germline assignment: CDR1 SGHTA and CDR2 FQGTGA. This CDR3 is built from 16 residues. CDR3 amino acids: CASSLMPSGSTDTQYF. Written as DNA, the CDR3 is TGTGCCAGCAGCTTAATGCCTAGCGGGAGCACAGATACGCAGTATTTT.

This clonotype was detected only a few times. This chain connects TRBV10-3 to TRBJ2-5; 14 nucleotides match TRBD2. V gave up 4 bases and J gave up 5 bases; unmatched junction bases: 15. The CDR3 extends over 19 amino acids. Germline assignment: CDR1 ENHRY and CDR2 SYGVKD. The CDR3 DNA follows: TGTGCCATCAGTGGCAAAACACCGGGACTAGCGGGAGCGTCGGAGACCCAGTACTTC. Protein sequence: CAISGKTPGLAGASETQYF.

This clonotype was counted a few times. V usage is TRBV4-1 and J usage is TRBJ2-7, with 9 bases that match TRBD1. Germline lookup yields CDR1 MGHRA and CDR2 YSYEKL. Trimming took 4 bases from V and 4 from J; bases not matched to a gene: 11. This CDR3 spans 16 amino acids. The CDR3 nucleotides are TGCGCCAGCAGCCGCCAAACCGGGACAGGGACTTACGAGCAGTACTTC. This gives the protein CASSRQTGTGTYEQYF.

This clonotype was picked up a small number of times. J is TRBJ2-5 and V is TRBV5-1; possibly TRBD1 for D (5 bases). This CDR3 comprises 17 residues. V was trimmed by 0 bases and J by 5 bases, leaving 20 bases between them. The germline CDR1 and CDR2 sequences are SGHRS and YFSETQ. CDR3 region: CASSLEVGTGPPETQYF. DNA of the CDR3: TGCGCCAGCAGCTTGGAAGTAGGCACAGGCCCTCCGGAGACCCAGTACTTC.

This clonotype was seen more than once but under ten times. The chain carries TRBV5-1 and TRBJ2-7, with 10 bases matching TRBD1. V lost 0 bases, J lost 6 bases, and 9 bases stayed unmatched. CDR1 SGHRS and CDR2 YFSETQ come from the germline V gene. The CDR3 has 16 residues. CDR3 region: CASSLVVGQGTGEQYF. CDR3 nucleotides: TGCGCCAGCAGCTTGGTCGTGGGACAGGGGACGGGCGAGCAGTACTTC.

About this clonotype: A clone one base away is much larger, so this may be a read error. The rearrangement links TRBV9 to TRBJ2-3, with TRBD2 identical over 10 bases. Trimming at V came to 4 bases and at J to 8 bases, leaving 13 bases not matched to a gene. This CDR3 spans 16 amino acids. Germline V gene lookup returns CDR1 SGDLS and CDR2 YYNGEE. The CDR3 loop reads CASSPPGTSAGATQYF. CDR3 DNA: TGTGCCAGCAGCCCACCTGGGACTAGCGCGGGGGCTACGCAGTATTTT. Variable domain in full (rest from reference TRBV9 and TRBJ2-3): DSGVTQTPKHLITATGQRVTLRCSPRSGDLSVYWYQQSLDQGLQFLIQYYNGEERAKGNILERFSAQQFPDLHSELNLSSLELGDSALYFCASSPPGTSAGATQYFGPGTRLTVL.

This clonotype was counted ten times or more. The rearrangement joins TRBV5-1 to TRBJ2-7; D uncertain. This CDR3 is 15 amino acids long. The ends were cut back, 4 bases at V and 2 bases at J, with 16 bases in the middle. Germline assignment: CDR1 SGHRS and CDR2 YFSETQ. CDR3 region: CASSPSRLTPYEQYF. In DNA, the CDR3 is TGCGCCAGCAGCCCCTCTCGATTGACTCCCTACGAGCAGTACTTC.

This chain connects TRBV6-1 to TRBJ2-7, with unresolved D. V was shortened by 2 bases and J by 0 bases, with 8 bases between the two germline ends. Germline V gives CDR1 MNHNS, CDR2 SASEGT. The CDR3 has 14 residues. The CDR3 nucleotides are TGTGCCAGCAGTGAACAGTGGAGCTCCTACGAGCAGTACTTC. Protein product: CASSEQWSSYEQYF.

The chain employs TRBV4-1 and TRBJ2-1; 10 bases agree with TRBD2. This CDR3 is 16 amino acids long. From germline, CDR1 is MGHRA and CDR2 YSYEKL. With V trimmed by 0 bases and J by 4 bases, 3 bases remained unmatched. This CDR3 is CASSQDELAGYNEQFF. The CDR3 DNA reads as TGCGCCAGCAGCCAAGACGAACTAGCGGGGTACAATGAGCAGTTCTTC.

This clonotype came up many times. V is TRBV20-1 and J is TRBJ2-1; 7 nucleotides align to TRBD2. This CDR3 is 13 amino acids long. Germline lookup yields CDR1 DFQATT and CDR2 SNEGSKA (reference sequence). Losses at the gene ends were 8 bases for V and 5 bases for J; bases not matched to a gene: 9. The CDR3 spells CSRERLADNEQFF. As DNA, the CDR3 is TGCAGTAGAGAGCGACTAGCCGACAATGAGCAGTTCTTC.

This clonotype has at least ten counts. The genes are TRBV5-1 and TRBJ1-5; 9 bases align to TRBD1. The CDR3 has 15 amino acids. After removal of 0 bases from V and 7 bases from J, the junction contained 5 bases not matched to a gene. The germline V gene has CDR1 SGHRS and CDR2 YFSETQ. The CDR3 DNA reads as TGCGCCAGCAGCTTGGAGGGACAGGGCGGACAGCCCCAGCATTTT. It is translated as CASSLEGQGGQPQHF.

Many counts were recorded for this clonotype. The rearrangement joins TRBV5-1 to TRBJ2-7, with D uncertain. Trimming removed 0 bases from V and 6 bases from J, with 4 bases in between. Germline V CDR1 and CDR2: SGHRS, YFSETQ. CDR3 length equals 11 residues. The CDR3 DNA sequence: TGCGCCAGCAGCTTGGGAGCCGAGCAGTACTTC. It translates to CASSLGAEQYF.

At least ten counts were recorded for this clonotype. The V and J genes are TRBV18 and TRBJ2-7; possible D gene TRBD1, 6 bases. This CDR3 has 15 residues. Trimming removed 2 bases from V and 6 bases from J, with 17 bases in between. Germline V lookup: CDR1 KGHSH, CDR2 LQKENI. The CDR3 DNA follows: TGTGCCAGCTCACCAAAAAATCAGGACAGTCGCGAGCAGTACTTC. It encodes CASSPKNQDSREQYF.

This chain uses TRBV6-4 with TRBJ2-3, with TRBD2 matching 9 bases. V lost 0 bases to trimming and J lost 6 bases; unmatched junction nucleotides: 4. The germline V gene has CDR1 MRHNA and CDR2 SNTAGT. The CDR3 extends over 15 amino acids. The CDR3 DNA follows: TGTGCCAGCAGTGACTCGGCGGGAGGGCCGGATACGCAGTATTTT. Its protein is CASSDSAGGPDTQYF.

This clonotype was seen a handful of times. The chain uses TRBV11-1 and TRBJ2-3; 7 bases line up with TRBD1. Germline trimming cut 6 bases from V and 1 base from J; bases unmatched to any gene: 7. Germline assignment: CDR1 SGHAT and CDR2 FQDESV (reference sequence). The CDR3 is 15 residues long. The CDR3 nucleotides are TGTGCCAGCAGTTCCCACAGGGGTGGCACAGATACGCAGTATTTT. Amino acids: CASSSHRGGTDTQYF. Filled out from reference TRBV11-1 and TRBJ2-3, the complete variable domain reads EAEVAQSPRYKITEKSQAVAFWCDPISGHATLYWYRQILGQGPELLVQFQDESVVDDSQLPKDRFSAERLKGVDSTLKIQPAELGDSAMYLCASSSHRGGTDTQYFGPGTRLTVL.

In this sample, this clonotype turned up a few times. The chain links TRBV24-1 to TRBJ1-5; D gene unclear. Germline CDR1 is KGHDR and CDR2 is SFDVKD. The germline V and J ends were trimmed by 4 bases and 3 bases, with 15 bases remaining between them. This CDR3 is 16 amino acids long. The CDR3 sequence is CATSDPRIGHNQPQHF. The CDR3 DNA follows: TGTGCCACCAGTGACCCCCGGATAGGGCACAATCAGCCCCAGCATTTT.

This clonotype was seen repeatedly, ten times or more. The rearrangement uses TRBV30 and TRBJ2-1, with TRBD2 matching over 10 bases. There are 15 residues in the CDR3. The J segment lost 4 bases and the V segment lost 0 bases, leaving 3 bases of the junction unmatched. Germline-derived CDR1 and CDR2 are GTSNPN and SVGIG (reference sequence). CDR3 in amino acids: CAWSVLLAGYNEQFF. The CDR3 DNA follows: TGTGCCTGGAGTGTGTTACTAGCGGGGTACAATGAGCAGTTCTTC.

The J gene is TRBJ2-3, the V gene TRBV12-3 or TRBV12-4, with D possibly called TRBD1 or TRBD2 (5 bases each). CDR3 length: 17 amino acids. V lost 7 bases to trimming and J lost 3 bases, with 23 bases between them. The CDR3 protein is CASISKFGGPGTDTQYF. The CDR3 bases are TGTGCCAGCATCTCAAAGTTTGGGGGTCCCGGAACAGATACGCAGTATTTT.

The chain joins TRBV6-1 to TRBJ2-3, with 12 bases identical to TRBD2. Germline CDR1 reads MNHNS; CDR2 reads SASEGT. The CDR3 spans 16 residues. J lost 2 bases, V lost 5 bases, and 5 bases had no gene match. The CDR3 is CASSKTSGRATDTQYF. CDR3 nucleotide sequence: TGTGCCAGCAGTAAGACTAGCGGGAGAGCCACAGATACGCAGTATTTT.